These 22 T cell receptor beta chains originate from one sample sequenced in a study of cytomegalovirus exposure and HLA in healthy donors. PCR amplification relied on 60 Vbeta primers (plus 13 Jbeta primers). Measured with immunoSEQ multiplex PCR; TCRdb has only the in-frame clones, and not every one. The sample gives about 52,000 clones, 73% of which show up once; about 3% is in the top ten. Sequenced sample: PBMCs. Source of these receptors: a man between 18 and 29 years old in good health and CMV-seronegative.

This clone has a single count. J is TRBJ2-3 and V is TRBV9, with TRBD2 identical over 16 bases. The CDR3 is made up of 18 amino acids. Trimming removed 3 bases from V and 1 base from J; junction bases left unmatched: 5. CDR1 SGDLS and CDR2 YYNGEE come from the germline V gene. Here the CDR3 DNA reads TGTGCCAGCAGCGGGGGACTAGCGGGAGGGCCTGGCACAGATACGCAGTATTTT. This translates into CASSGGLAGGPGTDTQYF.

The chain carries TRBV10-3 and TRBJ1-3, with 12 bases that match TRBD1. The germline gives CDR1 ENHRY, CDR2 SYGVKD. The CDR3 is 18 amino acids. The V segment lost 3 bases and the J segment 4 bases; nucleotides outside the gene matches: 10. The DNA for the CDR3 is TGTGCCATCAGTGAAGCCGGGACAGGGGGCATTTCAGGAAACACCATATATTTT. Encoded protein: CAISEAGTGGISGNTIYF.

The chain recombines TRBV6-5 with TRBJ2-1, with 7 bases matching TRBD1. Looked up from germline, CDR1 is MNHEY and CDR2 is SVGAGI. The trim removed 6 bases at V and 11 bases at J, leaving 4 bases unmatched. The CDR3 is 11 residues long. CDR3 amino acids: CASSSGGQQFF. In DNA form, the CDR3 reads TGTGCCAGCAGCTCAGGGGGACAGCAGTTCTTC.

The chain recombines TRBV30 with TRBJ1-1; TRBD1 agrees at 8 bases. This CDR3 is built from 16 residues. Germline values: CDR1 GTSNPN, CDR2 SVGIG (reference sequence). V gave up 0 bases and J gave up 1 base; unmatched junction bases: 7. CDR3 amino acids: CAWSVWQGASNTEAFF. The CDR3 nucleotides read TGTGCCTGGAGTGTATGGCAGGGGGCTTCGAACACTGAAGCTTTCTTT.

The chain links TRBV30 to TRBJ2-7; no reliable D call. Trimming took off 0 bases at V and 4 bases at J, with 10 bases between the two ends. The CDR3 extends over 13 amino acids. Per the germline V gene, CDR1 is GTSNPN and CDR2 is SVGIG (reference sequence). The DNA for the CDR3 is TGTGCCTGGAGTGTATTCGTAGCTTACGAGCAGTACTTC. This translates into CAWSVFVAYEQYF.

The chain has TRBV30 and TRBJ2-7, with 9 bases lining up with TRBD2. The CDR3 has 12 residues. Germline CDR1 and CDR2: GTSNPN and SVGIG (reference sequence). V gave up 4 bases and J gave up 6 bases; unmatched junction bases: 4. CDR3 sequence (DNA): TGTGCCTGGACTAGCGGGAATCGCGAGCAGTACTTC. It codes for CAWTSGNREQYF. Complete variable domain (other parts from reference TRBV30 and TRBJ2-7): SQTIHQWPATLVQPVGSPLSLECTVEGTSNPNLYWYRQAAGRGLQLLFYSVGIGQISSEVPQNLSASRPQDRQFILSSKKLLLSDSGFYLCAWTSGNREQYFGPGTRLTVT.

The chain couples TRBV27 to TRBJ1-1; D unresolved. From germline, CDR1 is MNHEY and CDR2 SMNVEV (reference sequence). Trimming took 2 bases from V and 4 from J, leaving 14 bases between them. The CDR3 is made up of 15 amino acids. CDR3 region: CASSLMGTVITEAFF. In nucleotides, the CDR3 is TGTGCCAGCAGTTTAATGGGTACAGTGATCACTGAAGCTTTCTTT.

This clone was observed a few times. The CDR3, as DNA: TGCAGCGTCGCGACAGGTAAGGCTGAAGCTTTCTTT. Protein sequence: CSVATGKAEAFF. The chain is built from TRBV29-1 and TRBJ1-1; TRBD1 might be the D (6 bases). This CDR3 has 12 amino acids. The V end lost 6 bases, the J end lost 6 bases, and 14 bases lay between the germline ends. Germline V CDR1 and CDR2: SQVTM, ANQGSEA.

The chain recombines TRBV7-9 with TRBJ1-1, with D perhaps TRBD1 (6 bases). Trimming shortened V by 5 bases and J by 7 bases, and 20 bases separated the two germline ends. From germline, CDR1 is SEHNR and CDR2 FQNEAQ (reference sequence). The CDR3 is 15 amino acids. CDR3 region: CASSRVPTGLGEAFF. In nucleotides, the CDR3 is TGTGCCAGCAGCAGAGTCCCTACAGGGTTAGGTGAAGCTTTCTTT.

J is TRBJ2-1 and V is TRBV2; 14 nucleotides align to TRBD2. J gave up 9 bases and V 5 bases, and 6 bases lay outside the gene matches. Germline V gives CDR1 SNHLY, CDR2 FYNNEI. The CDR3 totals 15 residues. The CDR3 sequence is CASSYPGLAGAEQFF. As DNA, the CDR3 is TGTGCCAGCAGTTATCCGGGACTAGCGGGAGCTGAGCAGTTCTTC. The whole variable domain, filled in from reference TRBV2 and TRBJ2-1, reads EPEVTQTPSHQVTQMGQEVILRCVPISNHLYFYWYRQILGQKVEFLVSFYNNEISEKSEIFDDQFSVERPDGSNFTLKIRSTKLEDSAMYFCASSYPGLAGAEQFFGPGTRLTVL.

This clone was observed a handful of times. This sequence joins TRBV6-5 and TRBJ2-1; 7 bases line up with TRBD2. This CDR3 spans 13 amino acids. Germline trimming cut 8 bases from V and 3 bases from J; bases unmatched to any gene: 4. Germline V lookup: CDR1 MNHEY, CDR2 SVGAGI. The CDR3 loop is CASSRTSYNEQFF. DNA for the CDR3: TGTGCCAGCTCTCGGACTAGCTACAATGAGCAGTTCTTC.

The chain couples TRBV4-1 to TRBJ1-1; D might be TRBD1 (6 bases). The CDR3 runs to 16 residues. CDR1 is MGHRA, CDR2 YSYEKL, per germline. V lost 5 bases and J lost 0, with 16 bases in between. The CDR3, as DNA: TGCGCCAGCAGCGAAAGGGGGGACTACATGAACACTGAAGCTTTCTTT. It is translated as CASSERGDYMNTEAFF.

V gene TRBV29-1 combines with J gene TRBJ2-2; D is perhaps TRBD1 (5 bases). In germline, CDR1 is SQVTM, CDR2 ANQGSEA. The CDR3 loop spans 14 amino acids. Trimming removed 7 bases at V and 2 bases at J, with 14 bases between. CDR3 amino acids: CSGRKDTNTGELFF. CDR3 DNA sequence: TGCAGCGGAAGAAAGGACACTAACACCGGGGAGCTGTTTTTT.

V usage is TRBV29-1 and J usage is TRBJ2-7; 9 nucleotides agree with TRBD2. V lost 4 bases and J lost 4; bases outside the gene matches: 8. Germline lookup yields CDR1 SQVTM and CDR2 ANQGSEA. The CDR3 spans 14 residues. The CDR3, as DNA: TGCAGCGTTGTATCGGCGGGAGGGCCGTACGAGCAGTACTTC. This translates into CSVVSAGGPYEQYF.

This clone has only a few counts. This chain uses TRBV4-1 with TRBJ2-7, with TRBD1 matching 7 bases. Germline CDR1 and CDR2: MGHRA and YSYEKL. Germline trimming cut 4 bases from V and 4 bases from J; bases unmatched to any gene: 10. The CDR3 extends over 15 amino acids. The CDR3: CASSPSGDRTYEQYF. In DNA, the CDR3 is TGCGCCAGCAGCCCCTCTGGGGACAGAACTTACGAGCAGTACTTC.

V and J are TRBV9 and TRBJ1-1, with D perhaps TRBD1 (5 bases). The CDR3 has 14 amino acids. Trimming took off 0 bases at V and 3 bases at J, with 9 bases between the two ends. Germline V gene lookup returns CDR1 SGDLS and CDR2 YYNGEE. CDR3 in amino acids: CASSVGGGDTEAFF. Written as DNA, the CDR3 is TGTGCCAGCAGCGTAGGTGGGGGGGACACTGAAGCTTTCTTT.

V is TRBV6-1 and J is TRBJ1-2; 9 bases fit TRBD1. Germline trimming cut 5 bases from V and 6 bases from J; bases unmatched to any gene: 4. The CDR3 is 13 amino acids. Germline CDR1 reads MNHNS; CDR2 reads SASEGT. Written as DNA, the CDR3 is TGTGCCAGCAGTAGGGACAGGGCTGATGGCTACACCTTC. Protein: CASSRDRADGYTF.

The chain's CDR3 is CASSLDGGKGTEAFF. For the CDR3, the DNA is TGCGCCAGCAGCTTGGACGGGGGAAAGGGGACTGAAGCTTTCTTT. The chain couples TRBV5-1 to TRBJ1-1, with D tentatively TRBD1 (5 bases). In germline, CDR1 is SGHRS, CDR2 YFSETQ. This CDR3 spans 15 amino acids. V was trimmed by 0 bases and J by 5 bases, leaving 14 bases between them.

The chain has TRBV7-9 and TRBJ1-4, with D hard to call. The CDR3 spans 14 residues. The germline V gene has CDR1 SEHNR and CDR2 FQNEAQ (reference sequence). Trimming removed 0 bases at V and 11 bases at J, with 13 bases between. The CDR3 coding sequence is TGTGCCAGCAGCTTAGCGGAGAACCCATTGAAACTGTTTTTT. Residues: CASSLAENPLKLFF.

The chain recombines TRBV5-6 with TRBJ2-7; TRBD1 is a possible D gene (5 bases). The CDR3 covers 14 residues. Trimming stripped 2 bases from V and 2 bases from J, with 11 bases between. Germline V lookup: CDR1 SGHDT, CDR2 YYEEEE. CDR3 bases: TGTGCCAGCAGCTTAGAGGACAAGCCCTACGAGCAGTACTTC. Translating it yields CASSLEDKPYEQYF.

This sequence joins TRBV28 and TRBJ2-1; 7 bases are a match to TRBD2. Germline V CDR1 and CDR2: MDHEN, SYDVKM. The J segment lost 3 bases and the V segment lost 7 bases, leaving 6 bases of the junction unmatched. This CDR3 is 14 amino acids long. The CDR3 sequence is CASIEAGDYNEQFF. The CDR3 DNA follows: TGTGCCAGCATTGAGGCGGGAGACTACAATGAGCAGTTCTTC.

This chain uses TRBV29-1 with TRBJ2-6, with D possibly being TRBD2 (6 bases). CDR3 size: 13 residues. Germline V gene lookup returns CDR1 SQVTM and CDR2 ANQGSEA. V lost 5 bases to trimming and J lost 3 bases, with 8 bases between them. CDR3 in DNA: TGCAGCGTTCCGGGAGTTGGGGCCAACGTCCTGACTTTC. Residues: CSVPGVGANVLTF.